The 15 T cell receptor beta chains presented below share a single source sample, sequenced in a study of cytomegalovirus exposure and HLA in healthy donors (dated by TCRdb to between 2016 and 2019). The library was obtained by the immunoSEQ multiplex PCR assay. As stored in TCRdb, this immuneACCESS dataset retains in-frame rearrangements with V and J assigned. A fraction of the clones does not appear; measured against another copy, unresolved V genes explain less than half of the discrepancy, and the remainder lacks a known reason. For this sample the table gives about 170,000 clones, of which 70% to 90% were detected only once. The top ten clones comprise approximately 2% of the sample. Sequencing was performed on PBMCs. All receptors come from a woman under 30 in good health and CMV-seronegative.

This sequence joins TRBV4-1 and TRBJ2-7; possible D gene TRBD2, 6 bases. Germline loops: CDR1 MGHRA, CDR2 YSYEKL. With 4 bases removed from V and 0 bases from J, the gap between germline ends came to 22 bases. CDR3 length: 18 amino acids. DNA of the CDR3: TGCGCCAGCAGCCCCACACCAGGGCCCGGGGGTGGCTCCTACGAGCAGTACTTC. It specifies CASSPTPGPGGGSYEQYF.

This chain joins TRBV29-1 and TRBJ2-5; the D is unclear. This CDR3 is 13 amino acids long. CDR1 is SQVTM and CDR2 is ANQGSEA in the germline V gene. V was cut by 3 bases and J by 4 bases, with 12 bases left in between. CDR3 amino acids: CSVERSDVETQYF. The CDR3 DNA reads TGCAGCGTTGAGCGGTCTGATGTAGAGACCCAGTACTTC. Using reference TRBV29-1 and TRBJ2-5 for the parts outside the CDR3, the full variable domain is SAVISQKPSRDICQRGTSLTIQCQVDSQVTMMFWYRQQPGQSLTLIATANQGSEATYESGFVIDKFPISRPNLTFSTLTVSNMSPEDSSIYLCSVERSDVETQYFGPGTRLLVL.

The chain recombines TRBV9 with TRBJ1-3, with D hard to call. From germline, CDR1 is SGDLS and CDR2 YYNGEE. Trimming removed 0 bases from V and 0 bases from J, with 4 bases in between. The CDR3 sequence is 14 residues long. For the CDR3, the DNA is TGTGCCAGCAGCGTAGTAGACTCTGGAAACACCATATATTTT. Translating gives CASSVVDSGNTIYF. Combining the CDR3 with reference TRBV9 and TRBJ1-3 gives the whole variable domain DSGVTQTPKHLITATGQRVTLRCSPRSGDLSVYWYQQSLDQGLQFLIQYYNGEERAKGNILERFSAQQFPDLHSELNLSSLELGDSALYFCASSVVDSGNTIYFGEGSWLTVV.

The rearrangement links TRBV11-2 to TRBJ1-1; TRBD1 matches 8 bases. The CDR3 sequence is 15 residues long. The germline gives CDR1 SGHAT, CDR2 FQNNGV. V trimming: 0 bases; J trimming: 1 base; junction bases outside the gene matches: 1. The CDR3 region has the DNA TGTGCCAGCAGCTTAGAAGGGACAGGGAACACTGAAGCTTTCTTT. Translating it yields CASSLEGTGNTEAFF.

The chain employs TRBV27 and TRBJ2-3; 7 bases fit TRBD2. The germline V gene encodes CDR1 MNHEY and CDR2 SMNVEV (reference sequence). The CDR3 runs 16 residues. Trimming at V came to 5 bases and at J to 3 bases, leaving 11 bases not matched to a gene. DNA of the CDR3: TGTGCCAGCAGTCTGAGCGGGGCTGTGGGTACAGATACGCAGTATTTT. Protein sequence: CASSLSGAVGTDTQYF.

With respect to this clone: This specimen includes other DNA sequences encoding the same CDR3. This chain links TRBV5-1 with TRBJ2-1, with TRBD1 matching 7 bases. This CDR3 is built from 15 residues. Germline values: CDR1 SGHRS, CDR2 YFSETQ. The J segment lost 0 bases and the V segment lost 4 bases, leaving 4 bases of the junction unmatched. The CDR3 sequence: CASSPGTASYNEQFF. In DNA form, the CDR3 reads TGCGCCAGCAGCCCCGGGACAGCCTCCTACAATGAGCAGTTCTTC.

The rearrangement uses TRBV14 and TRBJ2-1; 7 bases are a match to TRBD2. Germline CDR1 and CDR2: SGHDN and FVKESK. V shed 1 base, J shed 3 bases, and the junction held 0 bases outside the gene matches. The CDR3 totals 14 residues. The DNA for the CDR3 is TGTGCCAGCAGCCAAGTAGCGGGCTACAATGAGCAGTTCTTC. Amino acids: CASSQVAGYNEQFF.

The chain links TRBV7-9 to TRBJ1-2; tentative D call: TRBD1 (5 bases). The V gene lost 1 base and the J gene lost 5 bases, with 17 bases spanning the gap. There are 16 residues in the CDR3. Germline CDR1 is SEHNR and CDR2 is FQNEAQ (reference sequence). CDR3 bases: TGTGCCAGCAGCTTAGGGAGGGACCACCGATCTTATGGCTACACCTTC. Protein: CASSLGRDHRSYGYTF.

The chain employs TRBV7-2 and TRBJ1-2; the D is unclear. This CDR3 is built from 15 residues. Germline CDR1 is SGHTA and CDR2 is FQGNSA. Trimming stripped 1 base from V and 8 bases from J, with 17 bases between. The CDR3 DNA reads as TGTGCCAGCAGCTTAGTGGTACGGGAAGTGCGCGGCTACACCTTC. It yields the protein CASSLVVREVRGYTF. Using reference TRBV7-2 and TRBJ1-2 for the parts outside the CDR3, the full variable domain is GAGVSQSPSNKVTEKGKDVELRCDPISGHTALYWYRQSLGQGLEFLIYFQGNSAPDKSGLPSDRFSAERTGGSVSTLTIQRTQQEDSAVYLCASSLVVREVRGYTFGSGTRLTVV.

V is TRBV19 and J is TRBJ1-2; no clear D gene. Between the trimmed V and J ends, which lost 7 bases and 2 bases, there was a span of 8 bases. The CDR3 consists of 12 residues. Looked up from germline, CDR1 is LNHDA and CDR2 is SQIVND (reference sequence). CDR3 sequence (DNA): TGTGCCAGTAACGAGGGAAACTATGGCTACACCTTC. The encoded protein is CASNEGNYGYTF.

The V call is TRBV2, the J call TRBJ2-2, with 7 bases aligning to TRBD2. Germline V CDR1 and CDR2: SNHLY, FYNNEI. CDR3 size: 16 residues. The V segment lost 2 bases and the J segment 4 bases; nucleotides outside the gene matches: 7. CDR3 in DNA: TGTGCCAGCAGTGAACGTGGGCGGGAGATCACCGGGGAGCTGTTTTTT. This sequence encodes CASSERGREITGELFF.

V is TRBV5-7 and J is TRBJ1-1; 9 bases agree with TRBD1. TRBV5-7 qualifies as an ORF whose function is uncertain. CDR3 length: 17 amino acids. Losses at the gene ends were 6 bases for V and 1 base for J; bases not matched to a gene: 13. Written as DNA, the CDR3 is TGTGCCAGCACCCTGGGAGGGACAGGGACCGAGAACACTGAAGCTTTCTTT. Translated, it gives CASTLGGTGTENTEAFF.

The rearrangement uses TRBV18 and TRBJ1-5, with D possibly being TRBD1 (5 bases). The CDR3 contains 18 residues. V gave up 3 bases and J gave up 1 base, with 19 bases separating them. The V gene's germline CDR1 is KGHSH and CDR2 LQKENI. CDR3 nucleotide sequence: TGTGCCAGCTCACCCTTAGCATCAGGGTTATACAGCAATCAGCCCCAGCATTTT. It yields the protein CASSPLASGLYSNQPQHF. The full variable domain, its missing parts supplied by reference TRBV18 and TRBJ1-5, is NAGVMQNPRHLVRRRGQEARLRCSPMKGHSHVYWYRQLPEEGLKFMVYLQKENIIDESGMPKERFSAEFPKEGPSILRIQQVVRGDSAAYFCASSPLASGLYSNQPQHFGDGTRLSIL.

The chain couples TRBV7-8 to TRBJ1-1; 8 bases agree with TRBD1. The CDR3 extends over 16 amino acids. V gave up 1 base and J gave up 1 base; unmatched junction bases: 5. CDR1 and CDR2 (germline): SGHVS, FQNEAQ. The CDR3 protein is CASSLGAGQGNTEAFF. The CDR3 DNA follows: TGTGCCAGCAGCTTAGGGGCCGGACAGGGGAACACTGAAGCTTTCTTT.

This chain uses TRBV18 with TRBJ1-1; 7 positions agree with TRBD1. J gave up 7 bases and V 3 bases, and 8 bases lay outside the gene matches. This CDR3 has 14 amino acids. CDR1 is KGHSH and CDR2 is LQKENI in the germline V gene. CDR3 region: CASSPGGRGSEAFF. DNA of the CDR3: TGTGCCAGCTCACCTGGGGGCAGGGGGAGTGAAGCTTTCTTT. The complete variable domain, with remaining parts taken from reference TRBV18 and TRBJ1-1, reads NAGVMQNPRHLVRRRGQEARLRCSPMKGHSHVYWYRQLPEEGLKFMVYLQKENIIDESGMPKERFSAEFPKEGPSILRIQQVVRGDSAAYFCASSPGGRGSEAFFGQGTRLTVV.